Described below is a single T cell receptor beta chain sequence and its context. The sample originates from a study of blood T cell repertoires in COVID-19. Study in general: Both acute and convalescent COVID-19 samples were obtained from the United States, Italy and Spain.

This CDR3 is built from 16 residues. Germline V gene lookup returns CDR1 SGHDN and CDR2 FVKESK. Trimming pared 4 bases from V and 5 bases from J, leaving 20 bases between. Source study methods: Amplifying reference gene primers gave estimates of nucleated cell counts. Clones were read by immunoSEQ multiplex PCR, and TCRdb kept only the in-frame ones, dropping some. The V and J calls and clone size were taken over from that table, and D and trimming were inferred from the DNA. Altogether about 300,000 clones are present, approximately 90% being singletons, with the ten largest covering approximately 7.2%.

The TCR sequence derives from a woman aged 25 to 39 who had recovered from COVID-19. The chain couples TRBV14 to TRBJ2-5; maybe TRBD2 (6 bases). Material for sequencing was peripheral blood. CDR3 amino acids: CASSPKARGRGETQYF. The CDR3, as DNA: TGTGCCAGCAGCCCTAAGGCGCGGGGACGTGGGGAGACCCAGTACTTC.